The 30 T cell receptor beta chains below all came from one sample that was sequenced in a study of memory CD4+ T cells and cytomegalovirus serostatus. Single viable CD3+CD4+CD8-CD45RO+ cells were sorted as the memory CD4+ T cells. Sequenced by immunoSEQ multiplex PCR; TCRdb stores in-frame clones only, minus some. Among about 82,000 clones listed, 65% to 85% were seen once. Specimen: memory CD4+ T cells from blood. The source is an adult in good health and CMV-seronegative.

The rearrangement joins TRBV7-9 to TRBJ1-2, with D possibly matching TRBD1 (5 bases). The V gene lost 5 bases and the J gene lost 4 bases, with 11 bases spanning the gap. Germline CDR1 reads SEHNR; CDR2 reads FQNEAQ (reference sequence). CDR3 length equals 13 residues. CDR3 loop: CASSLDRVYGYTF. The CDR3 coding sequence is TGTGCCAGCAGCCTAGACAGAGTCTATGGCTACACCTTC.

As regards this clone: At one end the junction does not follow the germline gene, possibly because of a read error. The genes are TRBV7-7 and TRBJ1-4; no reliable D call. Germline CDR1 reads SSHAT; CDR2 reads FNYEAQ (reference sequence). The CDR3 has 15 amino acids. CDR3: CASTPAEATNEKLFF. The CDR3 nucleotides read TGTGCTAGCACTCCCGCCGAGGCAACTAATGAAAAACTGTTTTTT.

The genes are TRBV19 and TRBJ2-5; 8 bases match TRBD1. CDR3 size: 16 residues. Germline CDR1 is LNHDA and CDR2 is SQIVND (reference sequence). With V trimmed by 4 bases and J by 4 bases, 11 bases remained unmatched. Here the CDR3 DNA reads TGTGCCAGTAGTAGGTCGGTGGCAGGGGGCCGAGAGACCCAGTACTTC. This encodes CASSRSVAGGRETQYF. Using reference TRBV19 and TRBJ2-5 for the parts outside the CDR3, the full variable domain is DGGITQSPKYLFRKEGQNVTLSCEQNLNHDAMYWYRQDPGQGLRLIYYSQIVNDFQKGDIAEGYSVSREKKESFPLTVTSAQKNPTAFYLCASSRSVAGGRETQYFGPGTRLLVL.

The count of this clone is one. The chain recombines TRBV7-2 with TRBJ2-4, with 7 bases aligning to TRBD1. Germline V gene lookup returns CDR1 SGHTA and CDR2 FQGNSA. This CDR3 region has 19 residues. Trimming at V came to 1 base and at J to 0 bases, leaving 12 bases not matched to a gene. The CDR3 spells CASSLESSGDSLAKNIQYF. The CDR3 DNA follows: TGTGCCAGCAGCTTAGAGAGCTCCGGGGACAGCCTAGCCAAAAACATTCAGTACTTC.

The chain has TRBV6-6 and TRBJ1-3; D is ambiguous. Germline lookup yields CDR1 MNHNY and CDR2 SVGAGI (reference sequence). The CDR3 has 15 residues. Trimming took 7 bases from V and 4 from J, leaving 17 bases between them. The CDR3 region is CASTYPSVPGNTIYF. The CDR3 DNA sequence: TGTGCCAGCACCTACCCCTCTGTCCCCGGAAACACCATATATTTT.

The V and J genes are TRBV7-2 and TRBJ1-3; no reliable D call. CDR1 and CDR2 from the germline V gene are SGHTA and FQGNSA. This CDR3 contains 14 residues. Trimming removed 1 base from V and 7 bases from J, with 11 bases in between. CDR3 loop: CASSLGEWANTIYF. The DNA of the CDR3 is TGTGCCAGCAGCTTAGGGGAATGGGCTAACACCATATATTTT.

V is TRBV6-5 and J is TRBJ1-1; 9 bases are a match to TRBD1. Germline V CDR1 and CDR2: MNHEY, SVGAGI. The V gene end was trimmed by 7 bases and the J gene end by 1 base; junction bases not matched to a gene: 7. This CDR3 spans 15 amino acids. The CDR3 DNA reads TGTGCCAGCACCAAACAGGGGGCGCAGAACACTGAAGCTTTCTTT. Its protein product is CASTKQGAQNTEAFF.

In this sample, this clone turned up a few times. This chain uses TRBV6-5 with TRBJ2-1; TRBD1 might be the D (6 bases). CDR1 is MNHEY and CDR2 is SVGAGI in the germline V gene. The ends were cut back, 5 bases at V and 1 base at J, with 12 bases in the middle. The CDR3 is 15 residues long. CDR3 bases: TGTGCCAGCAGTCTTTCCGGACAGTCCTACAATGAGCAGTTCTTC. It specifies CASSLSGQSYNEQFF.

This clone was counted between two and nine times. The chain employs TRBV28 and TRBJ1-3; no definite D call. Germline V gene data show CDR1 as MDHEN and CDR2 as SYDVKM. This CDR3 is built from 12 residues. V shed 10 bases and J shed 2 bases, with 9 bases lying between them. The CDR3 DNA sequence: TGTGCCACCGGGGAGGCTGGAAACACCATATATTTT. Its translation is CATGEAGNTIYF.

The J gene is TRBJ1-3, the V gene TRBV30; 8 nucleotides match TRBD1. The CDR3 length is 15 residues. V gave up 0 bases and J gave up 3 bases; unmatched junction bases: 4. In germline, CDR1 is GTSNPN, CDR2 SVGIG (reference sequence). The CDR3 loop is CAWSVAGGGGNTIYF. The CDR3 coding sequence is TGTGCCTGGAGTGTAGCAGGGGGCGGTGGAAACACCATATATTTT.

The chain carries TRBV5-6 and TRBJ1-6; D uncertain. Between the trimmed V and J ends, which lost 4 bases and 3 bases, there was a span of 20 bases. The CDR3 is made up of 18 amino acids. Germline assignment: CDR1 SGHDT and CDR2 YYEEEE. In DNA form, the CDR3 reads TGTGCCAGCAGCGCTACTACTTCTACTCAAAGCTATAATTCACCCCTCCACTTT. Its protein is CASSATTSTQSYNSPLHF.

This clone was seen a handful of times. Relative to the germline gene, one junction end is altered; a read error may explain this. The chain has TRBV7-2 and TRBJ2-7; D is uncertain. The V gene's germline CDR1 is SGHTA and CDR2 FQGNSA. The CDR3 totals 14 residues. CDR3 in DNA: TGTGCCAGCAGCTTATGGGTGGGCCATCCAAAAAGTAGCTTC. Amino acids: CASSLWVGHPKSSF.

V usage is TRBV4-3 and J usage is TRBJ1-4; tentatively, D is TRBD1 (6 bases). CDR3 length: 16 residues. Between the trimmed V and J ends, which lost 3 bases and 7 bases, there was a span of 18 bases. Looked up from germline, CDR1 is LGHNA and CDR2 is YSLEER. The CDR3 nucleotides are TGCGCCAGCAGCCATGGGGGGGACCCAGGGGTTGAAAAACTGTTTTTT. Its protein product is CASSHGGDPGVEKLFF.

The chain joins TRBV11-3 to TRBJ2-5; TRBD1 matches at 8 bases. The germline V gene has CDR1 SGHNT and CDR2 YENEEA. With 0 bases clipped from V and 5 bases from J, the junction kept 5 bases outside the gene matches. The CDR3 totals 15 residues. CDR3 sequence (DNA): TGTGCCAGCAGCTTAGATGCAGGGGGCGACGAGACCCAGTACTTC. Its translation: CASSLDAGGDETQYF. The full variable domain, with the rest looked up from reference TRBV11-3 and TRBJ2-5, is EAGVVQSPRYKIIEKKQPVAFWCNPISGHNTLYWYLQNLGQGPELLIRYENEEAVDDSQLPKDRFSAERLKGVDSTLKIQPAELGDSAVYLCASSLDAGGDETQYFGPGTRLLVL.

The genes are TRBV19 and TRBJ1-2; 7 positions agree with TRBD1. From germline, CDR1 is LNHDA and CDR2 SQIVND (reference sequence). The CDR3 contains 14 residues. The V and J ends lost 7 bases and 4 bases, in that order; junction bases with no gene match: 9. CDR3 bases: TGTGCCAGTAACCGGGACAGCCTCGTCTATGGCTACACCTTC. It yields the protein CASNRDSLVYGYTF.

Only a few counts were recorded for this clone. V is TRBV19 and J is TRBJ1-1; D not resolved. This CDR3 has 10 residues. CDR1 and CDR2 from the germline V gene are LNHDA and SQIVND (reference sequence). V dropped 7 bases and J dropped 9 bases, with 9 bases sitting between them. CDR3 protein: CASTRDKAFF. DNA for the CDR3: TGTGCCAGTACTAGAGACAAAGCTTTCTTT.

V usage is TRBV5-4 and J usage is TRBJ1-3; D may be TRBD1 (5 bases). The CDR3 has 16 amino acids. CDR1 SGHNT and CDR2 YYREEE come from the germline V gene (reference sequence). Trimming removed 4 bases at V and 1 base at J, with 15 bases between. The CDR3 DNA reads as TGTGCCAGCAGCCACCAGGGCGGTCCGTCTGGAAACACCATATATTTT. Translating gives CASSHQGGPSGNTIYF.

This chain connects TRBV7-9 to TRBJ1-1, with 7 nucleotides matching TRBD1. The CDR3 is made up of 13 amino acids. Per the germline V gene, CDR1 is SEHNR and CDR2 is FQNEAQ (reference sequence). V gave up 5 bases and J gave up 8 bases; unmatched junction bases: 8. The CDR3 here is CASSRNGQAEAFF. The CDR3 DNA follows: TGTGCCAGCAGCCGTAACGGACAGGCGGAAGCTTTCTTT.

This chain links TRBV28 with TRBJ1-1; the D is unclear. Germline loops: CDR1 MDHEN, CDR2 SYDVKM. The V end was cut by 7 bases, the J end by 1 base, with 7 bases between. This CDR3 comprises 12 residues. In nucleotides, the CDR3 is TGTGCCAGCACGGGCCCGAACACTGAAGCTTTCTTT. Its translation is CASTGPNTEAFF.

The chain combines TRBV19 with TRBJ2-5; TRBD2 aligns across 14 bases. The trim removed 6 bases at V and 5 bases at J, leaving 8 bases unmatched. Germline CDR1 is LNHDA and CDR2 is SQIVND (reference sequence). The CDR3 loop spans 16 amino acids. DNA for the CDR3: TGTGCCAGTAGCCCCTGGACTAGCGGGGGGTGGGAGACCCAGTACTTC. Translating it yields CASSPWTSGGWETQYF.

The table lists this clone with a few counts. The genes are TRBV4-2 and TRBJ1-2; no clear D. CDR3 length: 15 residues. From germline, CDR1 is LGHNA and CDR2 YNFKEQ. V was pared by 0 bases and J by 8 bases, with 16 bases between. The CDR3 here is CASSQDSASPMGYTF. The CDR3 DNA is TGTGCCAGCAGCCAAGATTCAGCGTCCCCCATGGGCTACACCTTC.

V and J are TRBV21-1 and TRBJ2-2. TRBV21-1 is marked as a pseudogene. The CDR3 sequence is 18 residues long. This CDR3 reads CASSKGIGRTGNTGELFF. As DNA, the CDR3 is TGTGCCAGCAGCAAAGGAATTGGACGCACGGGGAACACCGGGGAGCTGTTTTTT.

The chain joins TRBV7-9 to TRBJ2-5; D not certain. Germline CDR1 is SEHNR and CDR2 is FQNEAQ (reference sequence). CDR3 length: 11 residues. V lost 8 bases and J 3 bases, leaving 7 bases between the germline ends. In nucleotides, the CDR3 is TGTGCCAGCGGAAAAAAAGAGACCCAGTACTTC. It codes for CASGKKETQYF.

V gene TRBV2 combines with J gene TRBJ1-5; 10 bases fit TRBD1. Germline-derived CDR1 and CDR2 are SNHLY and FYNNEI. Trimming cost V 5 bases and J 6 bases; bases outside gene matches: 4. This CDR3 region has 14 residues. CDR3 region: CASSLTGGGQPQHF. The CDR3 region has the DNA TGTGCCAGCAGTCTGACAGGGGGCGGTCAGCCCCAGCATTTT. The full variable domain, its missing parts supplied by reference TRBV2 and TRBJ1-5, is EPEVTQTPSHQVTQMGQEVILRCVPISNHLYFYWYRQILGQKVEFLVSFYNNEISEKSEIFDDQFSVERPDGSNFTLKIRSTKLEDSAMYFCASSLTGGGQPQHFGDGTRLSIL.

This clone showed up just a few times. V and J are TRBV2 and TRBJ2-7; TRBD1 aligns across 11 bases. CDR1 SNHLY and CDR2 FYNNEI come from the germline V gene. The J segment lost 6 bases and the V segment lost 7 bases, leaving 5 bases of the junction unmatched. The CDR3 sequence is 13 residues long. The CDR3 is CASKGQGDGEQYF. The CDR3 DNA is TGTGCCAGCAAGGGACAGGGGGATGGCGAGCAGTACTTC.

This chain connects TRBV6-4 to TRBJ1-2; 9 bases are a match to TRBD1. V lost 4 bases, J lost 5 bases, and 11 bases stayed unmatched. CDR1 MRHNA and CDR2 SNTAGT come from the germline V gene. The CDR3 is 16 amino acids. This CDR3 reads CASSASGTGLGYGYTF. The CDR3 DNA reads TGTGCCAGCAGTGCCTCGGGGACAGGGCTGGGATATGGCTACACCTTC.

The chain recombines TRBV6-1 with TRBJ1-2; D is uncertain. This CDR3 comprises 14 residues. Germline V gene data show CDR1 as MNHNS and CDR2 as SASEGT. The V end lost 4 bases, the J end lost 4 bases, and 13 bases lay between the germline ends. CDR3 nucleotide sequence: TGTGCCAGCAGTGCCGACGGAAGACCCTATGGCTACACCTTC. Translated: CASSADGRPYGYTF.

The chain uses TRBV6-1 and TRBJ2-5, with no clear D. The CDR3 is made up of 13 amino acids. Trimming left V 6 bases short and J 1 base short, with 9 bases between. Germline V gene sequence: CDR1 MNHNS, CDR2 SASEGT. The chain's CDR3 is CASRGIVQETQYF. CDR3 coding DNA: TGTGCCAGCAGAGGCATAGTCCAAGAGACCCAGTACTTC.

The count of this clone is one. The J gene is TRBJ1-5, the V gene TRBV7-3; tentatively, D is TRBD1 (6 bases). V lost 5 bases to trimming and J lost 6 bases, with 11 bases between them. The CDR3 sequence is 13 residues long. The germline CDR1 and CDR2 sequences are SGHTA and FQGTGA. The CDR3 here is CASSLGGGQPQHF. The CDR3 region has the DNA TGTGCCAGCAGCCTAGGAGGGGGTCAGCCCCAGCATTTT.

V is TRBV6-5 and J is TRBJ1-6; no reliable D call. Germline V gives CDR1 MNHEY, CDR2 SVGAGI. Trimming took 0 bases from V and 14 from J, leaving 11 bases between them. The CDR3 contains 13 residues. CDR3 nucleotides: TGTGCCAGCAGTTACTCGCCCCGTTCGACCCTCCACTTT. Translation: CASSYSPRSTLHF.